The 16 T cell receptor beta chains in this list originate from one sample, sequenced in a study of CD4 T cells in relation to SARS-CoV-2 and coronaviruses (dated by TCRdb to the early 2020s). CD4+ T cells from unexposed donors were collected before the COVID-19 pandemic (2011-2018). Libraries came from the immunoSEQ multiplex PCR assay. The table was pulled from immuneACCESS by TCRdb, which kept in-frame rearrangements only. Such tables lose some clones; where checked, under half of the loss comes from unresolved V genes, and the rest has no known cause. This sample comprises nearly 70,000 clones, roughly 93% of them detected only once. The ten largest make up 0.2% to 0.25% of the sample. Sequenced sample: naive CD4+ T cells from PBMCs. The label giving this sample's cell subset or site can be read as: naive CD4+ T cells isolated by negative enrichment. These receptors were taken from a human donor in good health.

This chain uses TRBV5-4 with TRBJ2-5; the match to TRBD2 covers 11 bases. The V and J ends lost 6 bases and 5 bases, in that order; junction bases with no gene match: 12. CDR3 length equals 16 residues. Germline V gene data show CDR1 as SGHNT and CDR2 as YYREEE (reference sequence). The CDR3 spells CASTLAGASGRETQYF. CDR3 coding DNA: TGTGCCAGCACACTAGCGGGAGCATCTGGGAGGGAGACCCAGTACTTC.

This chain connects TRBV5-1 to TRBJ2-7; TRBD1 matches 9 bases. After removal of 5 bases from V and 4 bases from J, the junction contained 10 bases not matched to a gene. The CDR3 spans 15 residues. CDR1 is SGHRS and CDR2 is YFSETQ in the germline V gene. CDR3 DNA: TGCGCCAGCAGACCAGCGACAGGGGGTGGTTACGAGCAGTACTTC. This gives the protein CASRPATGGGYEQYF.

The chain is built from TRBV3-1 (or the pseudogene TRBV3-2) and TRBJ2-1; tentative D call: TRBD2 (5 bases). From germline, CDR1 is LGHDT and CDR2 YNNKEL (reference sequence). The germline V and J ends were trimmed by 0 bases and 0 bases, with 6 bases remaining between them. The length of the CDR3 is 15 residues. The CDR3 coding sequence is TGTGCCAGCAGCCAAGAAGGGAGCTCCTACAATGAGCAGTTCTTC. Residues: CASSQEGSSYNEQFF.

V and J are TRBV7-3 and TRBJ1-5, with a weak D call TRBD1 (6 bases). Trimming shortened V by 2 bases and J by 7 bases, and 9 bases separated the two germline ends. The CDR3 covers 13 residues. Looked up from germline, CDR1 is SGHTA and CDR2 is FQGTGA. The CDR3 coding sequence is TGTGCCAGCAGCTTACGCAGGGGACAGCCCCAGCATTTT. Protein product: CASSLRRGQPQHF.

This chain joins TRBV18 and TRBJ1-1; 8 bases align to TRBD1. Losses at the gene ends were 0 bases for V and 6 bases for J; bases not matched to a gene: 3. Looked up from germline, CDR1 is KGHSH and CDR2 is LQKENI. There are 14 residues in the CDR3. The CDR3 coding sequence is TGTGCCAGCTCACCACCGACAGGGGCGTCTGAAGCTTTCTTT. Protein sequence: CASSPPTGASEAFF.

This chain connects TRBV19 to TRBJ1-5; TRBD1 is a possible D gene (5 bases). Germline assignment: CDR1 LNHDA and CDR2 SQIVND (reference sequence). Trimming cost V 10 bases and J 0 bases, with 10 bases left between them. The CDR3 totals 13 residues. The CDR3 loop is CATGTASNQPQHF. The CDR3 region has the DNA TGTGCCACCGGGACCGCTAGCAATCAGCCCCAGCATTTT.

This chain uses TRBV3-1 (or the pseudogene TRBV3-2) with TRBJ1-4; no clear D. Germline V gene data show CDR1 as LGHDT and CDR2 as YNNKEL (reference sequence). The CDR3 is 14 amino acids. Trimming took off 3 bases at V and 8 bases at J, with 13 bases between the two ends. CDR3 sequence reads: CASSQSGVDEKLFF. Written as DNA, the CDR3 is TGTGCCAGCAGCCAGTCGGGAGTGGACGAAAAACTGTTTTTT.

The chain recombines TRBV5-5 with TRBJ2-1; no definite D call. CDR1 SGHKS and CDR2 YYEKEE come from the germline V gene (reference sequence). This CDR3 has 12 amino acids. Trimming cost V 7 bases and J 5 bases, with 10 bases left between them. The CDR3 DNA reads as TGTGCCAGCTTAAGGTGGGACAATGAGCAGTTCTTC. It translates to CASLRWDNEQFF.

In this sample, this clone turned up once. V usage is TRBV19 and J usage is TRBJ2-5; TRBD2 matches 11 bases. CDR1 is LNHDA and CDR2 is SQIVND in the germline V gene (reference sequence). The CDR3 covers 19 residues. V lost 6 bases to trimming and J lost 5 bases; unmatched junction nucleotides: 20. CDR3 coding DNA: TGTGCCAGTAGCCCGCCGGGACTAGCGGACCTGGCCGCCCTCGAGACCCAGTACTTC. As protein: CASSPPGLADLAALETQYF.

The chain carries TRBV3-1 (or the pseudogene TRBV3-2) and TRBJ1-2, with D uncertain. The CDR3 sequence is 15 residues long. V lost 0 bases and J 6 bases, leaving 14 bases between the germline ends. CDR1 and CDR2 from the germline V gene are LGHDT and YNNKEL (reference sequence). CDR3 bases: TGTGCCAGCAGCCAAGATCTGGCCAGCGTAGATGGCTACACCTTC. Protein sequence: CASSQDLASVDGYTF.

The chain combines TRBV27 with TRBJ1-2, with TRBD1 identical over 10 bases. V gave up 6 bases and J gave up 7 bases; unmatched junction bases: 5. Germline-derived CDR1 and CDR2 are MNHEY and SMNVEV (reference sequence). This CDR3 contains 13 residues. CDR3 residues: CASRPTGGGGYTF. The CDR3 DNA reads TGTGCCAGCAGGCCGACAGGGGGCGGTGGCTACACCTTC.

The chain carries TRBV27 and TRBJ2-7, with TRBD1 identical over 7 bases. V trimming: 6 bases; J trimming: 6 bases; junction bases outside the gene matches: 5. CDR3 length: 12 amino acids. The germline gives CDR1 MNHEY, CDR2 SMNVEV (reference sequence). The CDR3 sequence: CASRTTGAEQYF. The CDR3 nucleotides are TGTGCCAGCAGGACAACAGGGGCCGAGCAGTACTTC.

The gene calls are TRBV7-8 and TRBJ1-6; D uncertain. V was pared by 1 base and J by 3 bases, with 7 bases between. This CDR3 has 15 residues. Germline CDR1 and CDR2: SGHVS and FQNEAQ. For the CDR3, the DNA is TGTGCCAGCAGCTTAGAAGGCCTCTATAATTCACCCCTCCACTTT. It codes for CASSLEGLYNSPLHF.

The rearrangement links TRBV4-1 to TRBJ2-7; 11 nucleotides line up with TRBD2. J gave up 3 bases and V 2 bases, and 6 bases lay outside the gene matches. The CDR3 contains 16 residues. Germline assignment: CDR1 MGHRA and CDR2 YSYEKL. CDR3 sequence (DNA): TGCGCCAGCAGCCAACAACTAGCGGGAGATTTCTACGAGCAGTACTTC. Amino acid sequence: CASSQQLAGDFYEQYF.

The rearrangement uses TRBV30 and TRBJ1-5; D not certain. Germline CDR1 is GTSNPN and CDR2 is SVGIG (reference sequence). The germline V and J ends were trimmed by 5 bases and 0 bases, with 11 bases remaining between them. CDR3 size: 14 residues. CDR3 protein: CAWQEVDSNQPQHF. For the CDR3, the DNA is TGTGCCTGGCAGGAGGTAGATAGCAATCAGCCCCAGCATTTT. The whole variable domain, filled in from reference TRBV30 and TRBJ1-5, reads SQTIHQWPATLVQPVGSPLSLECTVEGTSNPNLYWYRQAAGRGLQLLFYSVGIGQISSEVPQNLSASRPQDRQFILSSKKLLLSDSGFYLCAWQEVDSNQPQHFGDGTRLSIL.

The chain has TRBV27 and TRBJ1-6; D is perhaps TRBD1 (5 bases). Trimming removed 2 bases from V and 8 bases from J, with 13 bases in between. This CDR3 contains 15 residues. The germline V gene encodes CDR1 MNHEY and CDR2 SMNVEV (reference sequence). In DNA form, the CDR3 reads TGTGCCAGCAGTTTAGAAGTGCAAGGGGATTCACCCCTCCACTTT. Amino acids: CASSLEVQGDSPLHF.